These T cell receptor beta chains were read from a single sample in a study of cytomegalovirus exposure and HLA in healthy donors. Sequencing was performed with immunoSEQ multiplex PCR; in TCRdb, only in-frame clones are kept and a portion is missing. The sample records about 160,000 clones, around 80% being singletons. Sequenced material: PBMCs. The receptors derive from a boy aged 2 to 9 in good health and CMV-seronegative. The CDR3 runs from the conserved cysteine through the conserved F or W. The order of the fields is clone size, J gene, D gene, V gene, CDR3 protein, CDR3 DNA. D genes are given only for firm matches. Expanded clones get a size class; other rows say once, few or many, or leave the size out.

. TRBJ1-1 TRBD1 TRBV18 CASSPDRAEAFF TGTGCCAGCTCACCCGACAGGGCTGAAGCTTTCTTT
. TRBJ2-7 TRBD2 TRBV28 CASSLARAGREQYF TGTGCCAGCAGTTTGGCGAGGGCCGGGAGGGAGCAGTACTTC
few TRBJ1-1 . TRBV19 CASSIGGGYTEAFF TGTGCCAGTAGTATAGGGGGGGGATACACTGAAGCTTTCTTT
once TRBJ2-1 TRBD2 TRBV2 CASTDIRGVNEQFF TGTGCCAGCACTGACATCCGGGGGGTAAATGAGCAGTTCTTC
. TRBJ2-1 TRBD2 TRBV30 CAVGAGAYNEQFF TGTGCCGTAGGAGCGGGGGCCTACAATGAGCAGTTCTTC
. TRBJ2-1 TRBD2 TRBV2 CASRAQTSGGEQFF TGTGCCAGCAGGGCACAGACTAGCGGTGGTGAGCAGTTCTTC
. TRBJ1-1 . TRBV30 CAWSRAGSTEAFF TGTGCCTGGAGCAGGGCCGGTAGCACTGAAGCTTTCTTT
. TRBJ2-1 TRBD2 TRBV7-3 CASSLGAGVPYNEQFF TGTGCCAGCAGCTTAGGGGCGGGAGTTCCCTACAATGAGCAGTTCTTC
. TRBJ2-1 . TRBV18 CASSRGTESPIEQFF TGTGCCAGCTCACGCGGGACAGAATCTCCTATTGAGCAGTTCTTC
. TRBJ2-7 TRBD1 TRBV16 CASSPGQDFYEQYF TGTGCCAGCAGCCCGGGACAGGACTTCTACGAGCAGTACTTC
few TRBJ2-1 . TRBV2 CAIRWSSNEQFF TGTGCCATACGTTGGAGTAGCAATGAGCAGTTCTTC
. TRBJ2-5 TRBD2 TRBV19 CASSTGLAGRETQYF TGTGCCAGTAGTACCGGACTAGCGGGGAGGGAGACCCAGTACTTC
once TRBJ2-3 TRBD2 TRBV7-2 CASSSVGLAGPDTQYF TGTGCCAGCAGCTCCGTCGGACTAGCGGGACCAGATACGCAGTATTTT
. TRBJ1-1 . TRBV4-1 CASSQDGPNTEAFF TGCGCCAGCAGCCAAGATGGGCCGAACACTGAAGCTTTCTTT
. TRBJ1-2 TRBD1 TRBV19 CASSPTGDSYGYTF TGTGCCAGTAGCCCGACAGGGGATAGCTATGGCTACACCTTC
. TRBJ1-3 . TRBV5-5 CASGLRDSGNTIYF TGTGCCAGCGGATTACGGGACTCTGGAAACACCATATATTTT